The present TCR beta chain was sequenced within a study of cytomegalovirus exposure and HLA in healthy donors. Germline V gene data show CDR1 as SGHRS and CDR2 as YFSETQ. The CDR3 runs 15 residues. J was trimmed by 9 bases and V by 6 bases; bases with no gene match: 14. Study observations and caveats: Later work found most CMV-associated TCR beta chains apparently HLA-restricted.

With 60 Vbeta and 13 Jbeta primers, the PCR was carried out. Profiling relied on immunoSEQ multiplex PCR, and the TCRdb table lists in-frame clones only, not all of them. The table records under 200,000 clones, about 83% of them present only once. Regarding this clone: The antigen is not known.

This chain uses TRBV5-1 with TRBJ2-3; 9 bases map to TRBD2. This clonotype originated in a man in his forties in good health and CMV-seropositive. Specimen: PBMCs. DNA of the CDR3: TGCGCCAGCACCATCATAGCGGGAGCCTTAGGGACGCAGTATTTT. Its protein product is CASTIIAGALGTQYF.